This T cell receptor (beta chain) is from a study of early T cells in non-severe SARS-CoV-2 infection (dated by TCRdb to the early 2020s). For the wider study: Because TCR sequencing relied on bulk RNA taken from unsorted whole blood, pairing of alpha and beta chains was not possible.

This was a case-control study nested in a cohort of healthcare workers in London, UK, who had nasopharyngeal swab PCR tests and blood samples taken every week. Healthcare workers were recruited between 23 and 31 March 2020, during the week of the UK lockdown, and were followed weekly for up to about 16 weeks. General study outcomes and caveats: VDJdb matching was skewed toward anti-spike CD8 responses and likely underestimated virus-specific expansions by missing private and CD4 specificities.

This clonotype was seen repeatedly, ten times or more. No cognate antigen has been identified for it. No qualities accompany the bases; no much larger clone lies one base away. The library was prepared using 5' RACE. TCRdb shows the sequencer as NextSeq 500. The TCR library protocol attached unique molecular identifiers to individual cDNA molecules to correct for sequencing error and PCR bias. TCR alpha and beta chains were both sequenced, and the abundances of alpha and beta sequences in each sample were closely correlated with each other. In the source study's methods: Decombinator V4 was used to annotate TCR sequences for V gene, J gene and CDR3. Expanded TCRs were defined as changing significantly between any two time points under a Poisson model with p below 0.0001. Abundances of TCRs were expressed as counts per million after normalisation to the total number of TCRs sequenced in each sample. MAIT TCRs were defined by TRAV1-2 paired with TRAJ12, TRAJ20 or TRAJ33, and iNKT TCRs by TRAV10 paired with TRAJ18. VDJdb, accessed 1 November 2021, was searched for CMV, EBV and SARS-CoV-2 annotated TCRs, excluding TCRs annotated for multiple antigens. TCRdb trimmed public reads at Q25 via fastp, called clones via MiXCR and kept in-frame beta chains. Each entry merges the rows of one CDR3 protein and shows their most common DNA and genes. TCRdb's processing, not the study's, gives the V and J calls here. This sample has 25,000 to 35,000 distinct CDR3 sequences in its table, and about 5% of those were observed once. The ten largest account for approximately 5% of the sample.

According to the germline V gene (reference sequence), CDR1 reads MNHEY and CDR2 reads SMNVEV. V ends up 3 bases short and J 6 bases short, with an unmatched junction base count of 7. Reading from cysteine to phenylalanine, the CDR3 counts 15 amino acids. Only the CDR3 DNA stays, 45 bases, in frame from base 1. This chain is built from TRBV27 and TRBJ1-4, with 7 junctional bases fitting TRBD1. The sequence was obtained from an adult who was a healthcare worker with PCR-confirmed SARS-CoV-2 infection or an uninfected control (not recorded which). The sequencing here drew on whole blood, taken at baseline. The bases read TGTGCCAGCAGTTTGACAGGGAACTTTGATGAAAAACTGTTTTTT. Translated, it reads CASSLTGNFDEKLFF.